This is a list of T cell receptor beta chains from one sample in a study of blood T cell repertoires in COVID-19. The protocol was immunoSEQ multiplex PCR, while the TCRdb copy is restricted to in-frame clones and leaves out a portion. This repertoire shows about 87,000 clones, more than 75% found once; its top ten account for roughly 27%. The specimen sequenced was peripheral blood. These receptors originate from a human donor in a cohort sampled during active COVID-19. Each CDR3 is given with its conserved first and last residue. A D gene is named only where the DNA matches it firmly. A row's size may be missing; if present it is once, few, many or a size class.

d_call j_call clone_size v_call cdr3_nt cdr3_aa
TRBD2 TRBJ2-3 NA TRBV7-2 TGTGCCAGCAGCTCCCTAGCGGGGGTGGGAGATACGCAGTATTTT CASSSLAGVGDTQYF
NA TRBJ1-1 NA TRBV6-1 TGTGCCAGCAGTGGCCCCCGGGGGGGGTTGCACACTGAAGCTTTCTTT CASSGPRGGLHTEAFF
NA TRBJ2-7 NA TRBV21-1 TGTGCCAGCAGCATAAACCGGGACACCTTCTACGAGCAGTACTTC CASSINRDTFYEQYF
TRBD1 TRBJ2-7 NA TRBV6-6 TGTGTCAGCTCCCCAGGGGGCCCGGTCGAGCAGTACTTC CVSSPGGPVEQYF
NA TRBJ2-6 NA TRBV7-2 TGTGCCAGCAGGCGAGGTCGGGTATTCTCTGGGGCCAACGTCCTGACTTTC CASRRGRVFSGANVLTF
NA TRBJ2-1 NA TRBV19 TGTGCCAGTAGTATGGGGCAGGAAACACGGTTCTTC CASSMGQETRFF
NA TRBJ2-2 NA TRBV7-8 TGTGCCAGCAGCAGGGAGCGGCAATACACCGGGGAGCTGTTTTTT CASSRERQYTGELFF
TRBD1 TRBJ2-1 NA TRBV7-9 TGTGCCAGCAGATCGACAGGGACGAATGAGCAGTTCTTC CASRSTGTNEQFF
NA TRBJ2-1 few TRBV7-2 TGTGCCAGCAGCTCCAGGTCCGGGACACCATACAATGAGCAGTTCTTC CASSSRSGTPYNEQFF
TRBD1 TRBJ1-1 NA TRBV5-1 TGCGCCAGCAGCCCCGGGACAGTGAACACTGAAGCTTTCTTT CASSPGTVNTEAFF
NA TRBJ1-5 NA TRBV11-2 TGTGCCAGCAGCCCCGACGGGGGAAGAGGCCAGCCCCAGCATTTT CASSPDGGRGQPQHF
NA TRBJ1-2 NA TRBV12-3/TRBV12-4 TGTGCCAGCCTAACCTCGGGTGACTATGGCTACACCTTC CASLTSGDYGYTF
NA TRBJ1-2 NA TRBV5-4 TGTGCCAGCAGCTTGATGGTGGGGGGCTATGGCTACACCTTC CASSLMVGGYGYTF
TRBD1 TRBJ1-1 NA TRBV7-2 TGTGCCAGCAGCTCGCAGGGGGTCCTGAACACTGAAGCTTTCTTT CASSSQGVLNTEAFF
TRBD1 TRBJ1-1 NA TRBV5-1 TGCGCCAGCAGCTCCGACAGGGTAACGAACACTGAAGCTTTCTTT CASSSDRVTNTEAFF
NA TRBJ2-5 NA TRBV2 TGTGCCAGCAGTGTCCCCGGGAGCGAGACCCAGTACTTC CASSVPGSETQYF
TRBD1 TRBJ1-4 NA TRBV4-1 TGCGCCAGCAGCCAAGGGTACAGGGGAACTAATGAAAAACTGTTTTTT CASSQGYRGTNEKLFF
NA TRBJ2-3 NA TRBV19 TGTGCCAGTAGGGAGTCGACAGATACGCAGTATTTT CASRESTDTQYF
NA TRBJ1-2 NA TRBV6-5 TGTGCCAGCAGCCCCTGGGGAGGGAACGGCTACACCTTC CASSPWGGNGYTF
TRBD1 TRBJ1-2 NA TRBV6-5 TGTGCCAGCAGGACGACAGGGACTAACTATGGCTACACCTTC CASRTTGTNYGYTF
TRBD2 TRBJ2-3 NA TRBV7-8 TGTGCCAGCAGCTTAGTCCGACTAGCGGGAGCCGGAGATACGCAGTATTTT CASSLVRLAGAGDTQYF
TRBD2 TRBJ2-5 once TRBV10-3 TGTGCCATCAGTGAGAGGCAGGCGGGACTAGCGGACCGAGAGACCCAGTACTTC CAISERQAGLADRETQYF
TRBD1 TRBJ1-1 NA TRBV25-1 TGTGCCAGCAGTGGACAGGGGGGAGTTTGGGACACTGAAGCTTTCTTT CASSGQGGVWDTEAFF
NA TRBJ1-5 NA TRBV6-5 TGTGCCAGCAGCCAACTGGGGGGTGGCAATCAGCCCCAGCATTTT CASSQLGGGNQPQHF
TRBD2 TRBJ2-5 NA TRBV9 TGTGCCAGCAGCGTAGGACTAGCGGGGGGGCCCGTGGAAGAGACCCAGTACTTC CASSVGLAGGPVEETQYF
NA TRBJ2-3 many TRBV18 TGTGCCAGCTCACCGTCCCCAGTTAGCACAGATACGCAGTATTTT CASSPSPVSTDTQYF
NA TRBJ1-5 NA TRBV19 TGTGCCAGTAGTGCGGAGGTTAGCAATCAGCCCCAGCATTTT CASSAEVSNQPQHF
TRBD2 TRBJ2-7 NA TRBV25-1 TGTGCCAGCAGTGAACTTAGCGGGGGGAGCTCCTACGAGCAGTACTTC CASSELSGGSSYEQYF
TRBD2 TRBJ2-1 NA TRBV7-3 TGTGCCAGCAGCCCAAGCGGGAGCAGTTACAATGAGCAGTTCTTC CASSPSGSSYNEQFF
TRBD1 TRBJ2-3 few TRBV4-3 TGCGCCAGCAGCCAGGACAGGGGTGGTGCAGATACGCAGTATTTT CASSQDRGGADTQYF
NA TRBJ1-3 NA TRBV19 TGTGCCAGTTCCGCCCCGGGACACAACTCTGGAAACACCATATATTTT CASSAPGHNSGNTIYF
TRBD1 TRBJ1-1 NA TRBV28 TGTGCCAGCAGTTTATCCCCTTTAGGACAGGGAAGAACTGAAGCTTTCTTT CASSLSPLGQGRTEAFF
TRBD1 TRBJ2-1 NA TRBV12-5 TGTGCTAGTGGTTCGGTACTAGGGGGCTTCGAATCCTACAATGAGCAGTTCTTC CASGSVLGGFESYNEQFF
NA TRBJ1-5 few TRBV5-1 TGCGCCAGCAGCTTCGGGGGGGCAGACCAGCCCCAGCATTTT CASSFGGADQPQHF
NA TRBJ1-2 NA TRBV5-1 TGCGCCAGCAGCCCCGACATGAGTCCTTCTGGCTACACCTTC CASSPDMSPSGYTF
NA TRBJ2-7 once TRBV7-9 TGTGCCAGCAGCCCGACTAGTGGGCCCTACGAGCAGTACTTC CASSPTSGPYEQYF
TRBD2 TRBJ2-5 NA TRBV4-1 TGCGCCAGCAGCCTGGGCCTAGCGGGGCGGGAGACCCAGTACTTC CASSLGLAGRETQYF
TRBD1 TRBJ1-6 NA TRBV28 TGTGCCAGCAGTCAGGGGGGTAATTCACCCCTCCACTTT CASSQGGNSPLHF
TRBD2 TRBJ2-2 NA TRBV7-2 TGTGCCAGCAGCTTAGCTAGCGGGAGGGCCGTCGGGGAGCTGTTTTTT CASSLASGRAVGELFF
TRBD1 TRBJ2-1 NA TRBV5-6 TGTGCCAGCAGCCTGACAGGGGGCGCCTACAATGAGCAGTTCTTC CASSLTGGAYNEQFF
NA TRBJ1-1 few TRBV5-1 TGCGCCAGCAGCCCGGCGGGATCCGGTCGTGGTGAAGCTTTCTTT CASSPAGSGRGEAFF
NA TRBJ1-4 NA TRBV18 TGTGCCAGCTCACGAGGACAGAATGAAAAACTGTTTTTT CASSRGQNEKLFF
NA TRBJ1-1 NA TRBV3-1/TRBV3-2 TGTGCCAGCAGCCAAGTGTCAGGGAACACTGAAGCTTTCTTT CASSQVSGNTEAFF
NA TRBJ2-6 NA TRBV4-1 TGCGCCAGCAGCCAAGATACAGGGTCTGGGGCCAACGTCCTGACTTTC CASSQDTGSGANVLTF
TRBD2 TRBJ2-5 NA TRBV6-2/TRBV6-3 TGTGCCAGCAGTTGGGGACTAGCGGGAGGAGGAGAGACCCAGTACTTC CASSWGLAGGGETQYF